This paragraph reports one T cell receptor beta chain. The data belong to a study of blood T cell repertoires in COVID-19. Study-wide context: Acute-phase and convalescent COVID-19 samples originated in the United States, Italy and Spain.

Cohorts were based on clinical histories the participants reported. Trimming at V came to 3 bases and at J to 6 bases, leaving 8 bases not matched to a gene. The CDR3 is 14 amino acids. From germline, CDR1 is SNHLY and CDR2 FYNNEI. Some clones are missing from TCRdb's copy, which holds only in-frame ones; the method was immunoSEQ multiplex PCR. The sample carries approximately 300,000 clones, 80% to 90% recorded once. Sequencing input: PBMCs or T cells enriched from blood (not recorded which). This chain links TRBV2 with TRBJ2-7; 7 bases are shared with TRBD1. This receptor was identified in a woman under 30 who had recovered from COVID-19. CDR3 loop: CASSDRQGRREQYF. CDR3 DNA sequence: TGTGCCAGCAGTGATCGACAGGGTCGGCGCGAGCAGTACTTC.